The clone carrying this TCR beta chain has more than one count but fewer than ten. Its specificity is not known. This entry belongs to a study of identical twins. Study-wide results and caveats: Out-of-frame TCR alpha sharing in monozygotic twins exceeded recombination model predictions. Diverse VJ usage suggested most zero-insertion clonotypes were not invariant T cells.

Trimming removed 3 bases from V and 2 bases from J, with 4 bases in between. The CDR3 runs 13 residues. Germline values: CDR1 MGHDK, CDR2 SYGVNS. One entry per CDR3 protein results from TCRdb running MiXCR on the 5' RACE reads. The table lists 250,000 to 350,000 distinct CDR3 sequences, more than 8% of them singletons. The same sample was also used in a study of yellow fever vaccine responses in identical twins.

J is TRBJ2-2 and V is TRBV25-1, with D unclear. Sequenced input: CD8+ T cells sorted from blood. This clonotype was sampled from a woman between 18 and 29 years old in good health. The CDR3 DNA is TGTGCCAGCAGTGATATAAACACCGGGGAGCTGTTTTTT. Translating gives CASSDINTGELFF.